The following is a T cell receptor beta chain sequence with its context. Other DNA sequences within the sample encode an identical CDR3. The data are from a study of blood T cell repertoires in COVID-19. Study-level information: The analysed material was cDNA or gDNA that came from T cells, B-cell-depleted T cells, or PBMCs.

The CDR3 runs 15 residues. Germline loops: CDR1 SGDLS, CDR2 YYNGEE. V lost 0 bases and J 1 base, leaving 10 bases between the germline ends. The protocol was immunoSEQ multiplex PCR, while the TCRdb copy is restricted to in-frame clones and leaves out a portion. Among some 250,000 clones listed, approximately 86% were seen once. The V and J genes are TRBV9 and TRBJ1-1; a possible D gene is TRBD1 (5 bases). The TCR originated in a woman under 30 with acute or convalescent COVID-19. Sequences were obtained from peripheral blood. The CDR3 loop reads CASSVVGQGNTEAFF. DNA of the CDR3: TGTGCCAGCAGCGTAGTCGGCCAGGGGAACACTGAAGCTTTCTTT.